This paragraph covers one T cell receptor (beta chain) sequence. The sample comes from a study of T cells after posttransplantation cyclophosphamide. The data were produced by immunoSEQ multiplex PCR, yet TCRdb's version contains in-frame clones alone and is incomplete. The repertoire holds just over 15,000 clones, 80% to 85% seen once, with over 4.5% in the top ten. Sampled 1 year posttransplant, controls received myeloablative marrow transplants, methotrexate and a calcineurin inhibitor. Trimming removed 7 bases from V and 4 bases from J; junction bases left unmatched: 16. The length of the CDR3 is 16 residues. CDR1 is GTSNPN and CDR2 is SVGIG in the germline V gene (reference sequence).

Sequenced material: PBMCs, taken 350 to 400 days after allogeneic stem cell transplant with calcineurin inhibitor and methotrexate. This receptor was taken from a male patient aged 18-29 years who received an allogeneic stem cell transplant from a related donor, was CMV-positive, and had no GVHD. Some of these T cells may belong to the graft donor. The chain employs TRBV30 and TRBJ2-7; 10 positions agree with TRBD2. This chain's CDR3 is CASTNPSGRVSYEQYF. As DNA, the CDR3 is TGTGCCTCTACGAACCCAAGCGGGAGGGTCTCGTACGAGCAGTACTTC. The full variable domain, with the rest looked up from reference TRBV30 and TRBJ2-7, is SQTIHQWPATLVQPVGSPLSLECTVEGTSNPNLYWYRQAAGRGLQLLFYSVGIGQISSEVPQNLSASRPQDRQFILSSKKLLLSDSGFYLCASTNPSGRVSYEQYFGPGTRLTVT.